What follows describes a single T cell receptor beta chain. The data derive from a study of T-cell reconstitution after alpha-beta-depleted transplantation in children. Germline V gene data show CDR1 as SQVTM and CDR2 as ANQGSEA. CDR3 size: 13 residues. V was trimmed by 7 bases and J by 0 bases, leaving 10 bases between them. Library preparation (for TCRbeta) was performed with unique molecular identifiers. TCRdb analysed the PCR reads with MiXCR anew, one entry per CDR3 protein. The sample has roughly 170,000 distinct CDR3 sequences, about 6.3% seen once; the top ten hold around 2.7%. The clonotype comes from a human donor who donated a stem cell graft to a child with Wiskott-Aldrich syndrome. This chain links TRBV29-1 with TRBJ1-3; D not certain. The specimen comprised PBMCs from the stem cell graft donor, sampled from the stem cell graft. The CDR3 DNA sequence: TGCAGCGCTTGGGTCTTCTCTGGAAACACCATATATTTT. The encoded protein is CSAWVFSGNTIYF.